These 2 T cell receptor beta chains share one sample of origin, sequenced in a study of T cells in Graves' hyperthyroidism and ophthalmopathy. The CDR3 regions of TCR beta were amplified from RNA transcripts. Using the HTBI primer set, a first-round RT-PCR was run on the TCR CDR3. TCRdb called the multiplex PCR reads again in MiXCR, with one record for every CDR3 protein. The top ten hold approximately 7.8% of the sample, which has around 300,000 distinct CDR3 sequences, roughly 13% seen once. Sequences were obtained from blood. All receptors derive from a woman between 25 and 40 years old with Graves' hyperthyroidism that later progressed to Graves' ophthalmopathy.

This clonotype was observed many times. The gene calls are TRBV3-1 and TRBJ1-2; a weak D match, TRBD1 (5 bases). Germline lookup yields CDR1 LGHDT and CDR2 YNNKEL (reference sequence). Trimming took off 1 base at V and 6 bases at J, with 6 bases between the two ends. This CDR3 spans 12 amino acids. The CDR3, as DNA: TGTGCCAGCAGCCAAGCGGGGCATGGCTACACCTTC. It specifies CASSQAGHGYTF.

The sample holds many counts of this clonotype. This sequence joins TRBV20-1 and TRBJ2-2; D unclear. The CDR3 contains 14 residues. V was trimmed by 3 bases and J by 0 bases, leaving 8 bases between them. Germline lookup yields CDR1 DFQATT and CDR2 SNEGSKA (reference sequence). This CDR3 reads CSARTGANTGELFF. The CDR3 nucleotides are TGCAGTGCTAGGACGGGCGCGAACACCGGGGAGCTGTTTTTT.